The clone carrying this TCR beta chain appeared a few times. Antigen unknown. It was genomic DNA that served as the template for profiling TCR beta VDJ and CDR3. TCRdb ran MiXCR on the reads and lists one entry per CDR3 protein. The repertoire includes approximately 250,000 distinct CDR3 sequences, about 80% of them detected once, and less than 50% sits in the top ten. Sequencing was done on patients that had shown CD8+CD57+ cell expansion by flow cytometry. The data derive from a study of CD8+CD57+ T cells in acquired aplastic anemia. Turning to the study itself: DNA from sorted CD4+ and CD8+ cells averaged 3.2 ug.

Overall study results and limits: Found in both controls and patients were approximately 30 CD8+ CDR3 sequences. Controls and patients did not differ significantly in CD8+ Simpson's diversity.

Sample: sorted CD4+, CD8+, or CD8+CD57+ T cells (not recorded which) from PBMCs. The receptor comes from a human donor with aplastic anemia.

CDR3 nucleotide sequence: TGCAGTGCCAGTAGTTGGGGAGATGAAAAACTGTTTTTT. It is translated as CSASSWGDEKLFF. This chain links TRBV20-1 with TRBJ1-4; D remains unclear. The CDR3 runs 13 residues. The germline CDR1 and CDR2 sequences are DFQATT and SNEGSKA (reference sequence). V was shortened by 6 bases and J by 6 bases, with 14 bases between the two germline ends.